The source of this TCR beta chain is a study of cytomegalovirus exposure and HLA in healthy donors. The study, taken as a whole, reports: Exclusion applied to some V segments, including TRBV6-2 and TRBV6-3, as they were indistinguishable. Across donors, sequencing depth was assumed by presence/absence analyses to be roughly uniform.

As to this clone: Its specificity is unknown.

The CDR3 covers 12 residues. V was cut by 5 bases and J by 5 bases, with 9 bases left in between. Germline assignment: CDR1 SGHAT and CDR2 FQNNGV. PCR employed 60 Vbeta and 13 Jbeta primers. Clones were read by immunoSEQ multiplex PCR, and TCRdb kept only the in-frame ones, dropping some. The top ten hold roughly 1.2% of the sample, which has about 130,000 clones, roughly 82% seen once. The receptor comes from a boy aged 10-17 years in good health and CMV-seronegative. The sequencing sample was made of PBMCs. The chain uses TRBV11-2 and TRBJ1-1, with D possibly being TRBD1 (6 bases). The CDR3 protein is CASSQDRTEAFF. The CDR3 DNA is TGTGCCAGCAGCCAGGACAGAACTGAAGCTTTCTTT.